Listed below are T cell receptor beta chains from one sample, sequenced in a study of Ad26.COV2.S vaccination and SARS-CoV-2 variants. Clones were sequenced by immunoSEQ multiplex PCR, and TCRdb holds only the in-frame ones, with some missing. The repertoire holds approximately 300,000 clones, with around four fifths as singletons. This specimen consisted of peripheral blood, obtained in a trial of Ad26.COV2.S vaccine versus placebo. Receptor source: a person aged 18-65 years who received the Ad26.COV2.S COVID-19 vaccine or a placebo. CDR3s include the opening cysteine and the closing phenylalanine or tryptophan. The D gene is left open where the match is weak. Only some rows state a clone size, as once, few, many or a class for expanded clones.

D gene	V gene	CDR3 length	clone size	J gene	CDR3 protein	CDR3 DNA
NA	TRBV27	14	once	TRBJ2-1	CAVGRTGSYNEQFF	TGTGCCGTGGGGCGGACCGGCTCCTACAATGAGCAGTTCTTC
NA	TRBV7-2	13	NA	TRBJ1-1	CASSDRLNTEAFF	TGTGCCAGCAGCGACAGGCTGAACACTGAAGCTTTCTTT
NA	TRBV5-4	16	NA	TRBJ1-3	CASSLDSGASGNTIYF	TGTGCCAGCAGCTTGGATTCCGGAGCCTCTGGAAACACCATATATTTT
NA	TRBV5-6	17	NA	TRBJ2-1	CASSSARGFPDYNEQFF	TGTGCCAGCAGCTCCGCACGGGGGTTCCCAGACTACAATGAGCAGTTCTTC
NA	TRBV7-3	13	few	TRBJ1-6	CASSDSGDSPLHF	TGTGCCAGCAGCGACTCCGGGGATTCACCCCTCCACTTT
NA	TRBV11-3	15	few	TRBJ2-2	CASSLAQENTGELFF	TGTGCCAGCAGCTTAGCACAGGAGAACACCGGGGAGCTGTTTTTT
NA	TRBV28	14	few	TRBJ2-7	CASTNPQGSYEQYF	TGTGCCAGCACCAACCCTCAGGGGAGCTACGAGCAGTACTTC
TRBD2	TRBV19	15	NA	TRBJ2-1	CASRLAGGSYNEQFF	TGTGCCAGTCGACTAGCGGGGGGCTCCTACAATGAGCAGTTCTTC
NA	TRBV6-5	14	once	TRBJ1-4	CASRTGQGGEKLFF	TGTGCCAGCAGGACGGGACAAGGGGGTGAAAAACTGTTTTTT
NA	TRBV3-1/TRBV3-2	16	NA	TRBJ1-4	CASSISGGRANEKLFF	TGTGCCAGCAGCATATCCGGGGGAAGGGCTAATGAAAAACTGTTTTTT
TRBD1	TRBV3-1/TRBV3-2	19	NA	TRBJ1-4	CASSQGLGTARSANEKLFF	TGTGCCAGCAGCCAAGGCCTCGGGACAGCGCGGTCAGCTAATGAAAAACTGTTTTTT
NA	TRBV28	13	few	TRBJ1-2	CASSRGSPYGYTF	TGTGCCAGCAGCCGCGGAAGCCCCTATGGCTACACCTTC
TRBD1	TRBV27	14	once	TRBJ1-2	CASSLRQGRDGYTF	TGTGCCAGCAGTTTACGACAGGGTAGGGATGGCTACACCTTC
NA	TRBV27	15	NA	TRBJ1-2	CASSLSMAALYGYTF	TGTGCCAGCAGTTTATCGATGGCAGCCCTCTATGGCTACACCTTC
NA	TRBV6-5	14	NA	TRBJ1-6	CASSRSSYNSPLHF	TGTGCCAGCAGCCGGAGCTCCTATAATTCACCCCTCCACTTT
TRBD1	TRBV13	15	NA	TRBJ2-3	CASSSHRGYEDTQYF	TGTGCCAGCAGCTCCCACAGGGGTTATGAGGATACGCAGTATTTT
TRBD1	TRBV25-1	14	NA	TRBJ1-6	CASREQGINSPLHF	TGTGCCAGCAGGGAACAGGGGATTAATTCACCCCTCCACTTT
NA	TRBV10-3	14	once	TRBJ1-6	CAISEGGLGSPLHF	TGTGCCATCAGTGAAGGGGGGCTAGGATCACCCCTCCACTTT
NA	TRBV5-1	15	few	TRBJ2-7	CASSLEGAGSYEQYF	TGCGCCAGCAGCTTGGAAGGCGCGGGGTCCTACGAGCAGTACTTC
TRBD1	TRBV27	15	NA	TRBJ1-3	CASKRDRESWNTIYF	TGTGCCAGCAAGAGGGACAGGGAGTCCTGGAACACCATATATTTT
TRBD1	TRBV4-2	15	NA	TRBJ1-1	CASSPRQGLNTEAFF	TGTGCCAGCAGCCCTAGACAGGGCCTGAACACTGAAGCTTTCTTT
TRBD1	TRBV20-1	14	NA	TRBJ1-1	CSASWDRRNTEAFF	TGCAGTGCTAGTTGGGACAGAAGAAACACTGAAGCTTTCTTT
NA	TRBV11-2	14	NA	TRBJ1-5	CASSSGGSNQPQHF	TGTGCCAGCAGCTCGGGGGGCAGCAATCAGCCCCAGCATTTT
TRBD1	TRBV7-3	15	NA	TRBJ2-5	CASSPGGRGRETQYF	TGTGCCAGCAGCCCTGGGGGCAGGGGGCGAGAGACCCAGTACTTC
NA	TRBV28	12	NA	TRBJ1-1	CASSSQTTEAFF	TGTGCCAGCAGCTCTCAGACAACTGAAGCTTTCTTT